Below are 21 T cell receptor beta chains sequenced from a single sample in a study of PD-1 blockade in classical Hodgkin lymphoma. Assay used: immunoSEQ multiplex PCR; TCRdb lists only in-frame clones, some missing. This table holds 80,000 to 100,000 clones, roughly 76% found once. Each patient experienced a relapse that followed autologous stem cell transplantation, and brentuximab vedotin exposure varied. The source was peripheral blood mononuclear cells (PBMCs), collected before the second cycle of nivolumab. Receptors originate from a human donor with classical Hodgkin lymphoma.

The V and J genes are TRBV7-9 and TRBJ1-5, with a tentative D call TRBD1 (6 bases). Between the trimmed V and J ends, which lost 1 base and 7 bases, there was a span of 8 bases. Germline CDR1 is SEHNR and CDR2 is FQNEAQ (reference sequence). The CDR3 covers 13 residues. This chain's CDR3 is CASSLEGVQPQHF. CDR3 bases: TGTGCCAGCAGCTTAGAGGGGGTCCAGCCCCAGCATTTT. Drawing the rest from reference TRBV7-9 and TRBJ1-5, the complete variable domain is DTGVSQNPRHKITKRGQNVTFRCDPISEHNRLYWYRQTLGQGPEFLTYFQNEAQLEKSRLLSDRFSAERPKGSFSTLEIQRTEQGDSAMYLCASSLEGVQPQHFGDGTRLSIL.

This chain uses TRBV7-8 with TRBJ1-1; D unresolved. The CDR3 covers 17 residues. The germline V and J ends were trimmed by 2 bases and 1 base, with 17 bases remaining between them. Germline V lookup: CDR1 SGHVS, CDR2 FQNEAQ. CDR3 residues: CASSLMVVGSWNTEAFF. Here the CDR3 DNA reads TGTGCCAGCAGCTTAATGGTGGTCGGCAGTTGGAACACTGAAGCTTTCTTT.

This clone is a singleton in its sample. The chain employs TRBV19 and TRBJ2-2, with 7 bases that match TRBD2. This CDR3 has 14 residues. The germline CDR1 and CDR2 sequences are LNHDA and SQIVND (reference sequence). Trimming took 5 bases from V and 6 from J; bases not matched to a gene: 6. The CDR3 sequence is CASSLAASAGELFF. CDR3 nucleotide sequence: TGTGCCAGTAGTCTAGCGGCCAGCGCCGGGGAGCTGTTTTTT. Supplemented by reference TRBV19 and TRBJ2-2, the full variable domain reads DGGITQSPKYLFRKEGQNVTLSCEQNLNHDAMYWYRQDPGQGLRLIYYSQIVNDFQKGDIAEGYSVSREKKESFPLTVTSAQKNPTAFYLCASSLAASAGELFFGEGSRLTVL.

This chain uses TRBV27 with TRBJ2-7; D perhaps matches TRBD1 (5 bases). The CDR3 extends over 15 amino acids. The germline V gene encodes CDR1 MNHEY and CDR2 SMNVEV (reference sequence). The V end lost 2 bases, the J end lost 2 bases, and 13 bases lay between the germline ends. CDR3 residues: CASSLKGLGTYEQYF. The DNA of the CDR3 is TGTGCCAGCAGTTTAAAGGGGTTGGGAACCTACGAGCAGTACTTC.

In regard to this clone: A read error may produce the germline difference seen at one junction end. Here the CDR3 reads CATGGTDTEAFF. In DNA form, the CDR3 reads TGCGCCACCGGAGGGACGGACACTGAAGCTTTCTTT. The chain recombines TRBV10-3 with TRBJ1-1; perhaps TRBD1 as D (5 bases). The CDR3 sequence is 12 residues long. Per germline, CDR1 ENHRY and CDR2 SYGVKD.

This rearrangement joins TRBV30 to TRBJ1-5, with TRBD1 as a possible D gene (5 bases). The CDR3 runs to 16 residues. CDR1 GTSNPN and CDR2 SVGIG come from the germline V gene (reference sequence). Trimming shortened V by 1 base and J by 1 base, and 14 bases separated the two germline ends. The CDR3 DNA reads as TGTGCCTGGAGTGCTACGCAGGGTCTGAGCAATCAGCCCCAGCATTTT. It specifies CAWSATQGLSNQPQHF.

The genes are TRBV6-4 and TRBJ2-1; TRBD1 aligns across 9 bases. The ends lost 6 bases at V and 0 bases at J; junction bases unmatched: 3. The CDR3 is 15 amino acids. Looked up from germline, CDR1 is MRHNA and CDR2 is SNTAGT. CDR3 sequence reads: CASSPQGASYNEQFF. The CDR3 region has the DNA TGTGCCAGCAGCCCACAGGGGGCCTCCTACAATGAGCAGTTCTTC.

The chain recombines TRBV9 with TRBJ1-2; TRBD1 matches at 8 bases. CDR3 length: 15 residues. Losses at the gene ends were 4 bases for V and 3 bases for J; bases not matched to a gene: 8. Germline V lookup: CDR1 SGDLS, CDR2 YYNGEE. The CDR3 sequence is CASSQRDRTDYGYTF. Here the CDR3 DNA reads TGTGCCAGCAGCCAACGGGACAGGACAGACTATGGCTACACCTTC.

The gene calls are TRBV10-3 and TRBJ1-1, with no clear D. The germline CDR1 and CDR2 sequences are ENHRY and SYGVKD. This CDR3 spans 15 amino acids. Deletions cut 3 bases from V and 0 bases from J, with 11 bases between. The CDR3 bases are TGTGCCATCAGTGATGCAGGATTAATGAACACTGAAGCTTTCTTT. Protein sequence: CAISDAGLMNTEAFF.

This chain uses TRBV7-2 with TRBJ2-1; D gene ambiguous. Looked up from germline, CDR1 is SGHTA and CDR2 is FQGNSA. Trimming shortened V by 2 bases and J by 9 bases, and 11 bases separated the two germline ends. The CDR3 runs to 13 residues. CDR3 in DNA: TGTGCCAGCAGCTTAATCGGGTATGGTGAGCAGTTCTTC. As protein: CASSLIGYGEQFF.

The chain is built from TRBV9 and TRBJ1-2, with 8 positions matching TRBD1. Trimming cost V 0 bases and J 4 bases; bases outside gene matches: 5. In germline, CDR1 is SGDLS, CDR2 YYNGEE. The CDR3 length is 15 residues. CDR3 loop: CASSVVPTGGYGYTF. The CDR3 bases are TGTGCCAGCAGCGTAGTCCCCACAGGGGGCTATGGCTACACCTTC.

The CDR3 protein is CARKRPPPYQETQYF. The DNA of the CDR3 is TGTGCCCGAAAGAGACCCCCTCCGTACCAAGAGACCCAGTACTTC. V usage is TRBV28 and J usage is TRBJ2-5; unclear D gene. The ends were cut back, 11 bases at V and 0 bases at J, with 19 bases in the middle. The CDR3 totals 15 residues. The germline gives CDR1 MDHEN, CDR2 SYDVKM.

V gene TRBV6-6 combines with J gene TRBJ2-1; TRBD2 aligns across 9 bases. The CDR3 contains 15 residues. Trimming at V came to 5 bases and at J to 4 bases, leaving 6 bases not matched to a gene. Germline CDR1 MNHNY, CDR2 SVGAGI (reference sequence). DNA of the CDR3: TGTGCCAGCAGTCTTTCTAGCGGGGCATACAATGAGCAGTTCTTC. Translating gives CASSLSSGAYNEQFF.

This chain links TRBV28 with TRBJ1-2; TRBD1 might be the D (5 bases). V lost 4 bases and J 4 bases, leaving 7 bases between the germline ends. Looked up from germline, CDR1 is MDHEN and CDR2 is SYDVKM. CDR3 size: 12 residues. The CDR3 loop is CASSSGTYGYTF. The CDR3 DNA is TGTGCCAGCAGTTCCGGGACCTATGGCTACACCTTC.

This chain links TRBV10-3 with TRBJ1-2; 7 bases are shared with TRBD1. Germline V CDR1 and CDR2: ENHRY, SYGVKD. The CDR3 covers 14 residues. J was trimmed by 2 bases and V by 4 bases; bases with no gene match: 4. The CDR3: CAISVDRANYGYTF. DNA of the CDR3: TGTGCCATCAGTGTTGACAGGGCCAACTATGGCTACACCTTC.

There are a few counts of this clone. CDR3 sequence (DNA): TGTGCCAGCAGTTTTCCCGGGACTAGCGGGAGAACAGATACGCAGTATTTT. This translates into CASSFPGTSGRTDTQYF. The rearrangement joins TRBV28 to TRBJ2-3; 14 bases are a match to TRBD2. V dropped 3 bases and J dropped 3; count of bases not matched to a gene: 5. The CDR3 is made up of 17 amino acids. Germline V gene data show CDR1 as MDHEN and CDR2 as SYDVKM.

This chain connects TRBV21-1 to TRBJ2-1; TRBD2 was called by the table and not checked on the DNA. TRBV21-1 is a pseudogene. This CDR3 is 16 amino acids long. The CDR3 region has the DNA TGTGCCAGCAGCCCGGCGAGGACGGGAGGGCCGTGTGAGCAGTTCTTC. This gives the protein CASSPARTGGPCEQFF.

This clone has only a few counts. This chain joins TRBV6-1 and TRBJ1-4; weak D call: TRBD1 (6 bases). The germline V gene has CDR1 MNHNS and CDR2 SASEGT. The V gene lost 2 bases and the J gene lost 10 bases, with 17 bases spanning the gap. This CDR3 has 15 amino acids. CDR3: CASSERDTRFAKLFF. The CDR3 DNA reads as TGTGCCAGCAGTGAACGGGACACGAGATTTGCAAAACTGTTTTTT.

This chain uses TRBV7-2 with TRBJ2-3; 7 bases are shared with TRBD2. Germline loops: CDR1 SGHTA, CDR2 FQGNSA. The length of the CDR3 is 16 residues. After removal of 5 bases from V and 0 bases from J, the junction contained 8 bases not matched to a gene. The CDR3 sequence: CASSELARPSTDTQYF. In DNA, the CDR3 is TGTGCCAGCAGCGAACTAGCGAGACCTAGCACAGATACGCAGTATTTT.

This clone was recorded only once. The chain joins TRBV5-1 to TRBJ2-7, with D maybe TRBD1 (5 bases). Per the germline V gene, CDR1 is SGHRS and CDR2 is YFSETQ. V shed 1 base and J shed 6 bases, with 11 bases lying between them. The CDR3 is made up of 13 amino acids. This CDR3 is CASSLRQGGEQYF. In DNA, the CDR3 is TGCGCCAGCAGCTTGAGGCAGGGCGGCGAGCAGTACTTC.

This chain uses TRBV25-1 with TRBJ2-3; TRBD2 matches 14 bases. The CDR3 consists of 15 residues. J was trimmed by 4 bases and V by 4 bases; bases with no gene match: 1. In germline, CDR1 is MGHDK, CDR2 SYGVNS. This chain's CDR3 is CASSGTSGRSDTQYF. CDR3 DNA sequence: TGTGCCAGCAGTGGGACTAGCGGGAGGTCAGATACGCAGTATTTT.